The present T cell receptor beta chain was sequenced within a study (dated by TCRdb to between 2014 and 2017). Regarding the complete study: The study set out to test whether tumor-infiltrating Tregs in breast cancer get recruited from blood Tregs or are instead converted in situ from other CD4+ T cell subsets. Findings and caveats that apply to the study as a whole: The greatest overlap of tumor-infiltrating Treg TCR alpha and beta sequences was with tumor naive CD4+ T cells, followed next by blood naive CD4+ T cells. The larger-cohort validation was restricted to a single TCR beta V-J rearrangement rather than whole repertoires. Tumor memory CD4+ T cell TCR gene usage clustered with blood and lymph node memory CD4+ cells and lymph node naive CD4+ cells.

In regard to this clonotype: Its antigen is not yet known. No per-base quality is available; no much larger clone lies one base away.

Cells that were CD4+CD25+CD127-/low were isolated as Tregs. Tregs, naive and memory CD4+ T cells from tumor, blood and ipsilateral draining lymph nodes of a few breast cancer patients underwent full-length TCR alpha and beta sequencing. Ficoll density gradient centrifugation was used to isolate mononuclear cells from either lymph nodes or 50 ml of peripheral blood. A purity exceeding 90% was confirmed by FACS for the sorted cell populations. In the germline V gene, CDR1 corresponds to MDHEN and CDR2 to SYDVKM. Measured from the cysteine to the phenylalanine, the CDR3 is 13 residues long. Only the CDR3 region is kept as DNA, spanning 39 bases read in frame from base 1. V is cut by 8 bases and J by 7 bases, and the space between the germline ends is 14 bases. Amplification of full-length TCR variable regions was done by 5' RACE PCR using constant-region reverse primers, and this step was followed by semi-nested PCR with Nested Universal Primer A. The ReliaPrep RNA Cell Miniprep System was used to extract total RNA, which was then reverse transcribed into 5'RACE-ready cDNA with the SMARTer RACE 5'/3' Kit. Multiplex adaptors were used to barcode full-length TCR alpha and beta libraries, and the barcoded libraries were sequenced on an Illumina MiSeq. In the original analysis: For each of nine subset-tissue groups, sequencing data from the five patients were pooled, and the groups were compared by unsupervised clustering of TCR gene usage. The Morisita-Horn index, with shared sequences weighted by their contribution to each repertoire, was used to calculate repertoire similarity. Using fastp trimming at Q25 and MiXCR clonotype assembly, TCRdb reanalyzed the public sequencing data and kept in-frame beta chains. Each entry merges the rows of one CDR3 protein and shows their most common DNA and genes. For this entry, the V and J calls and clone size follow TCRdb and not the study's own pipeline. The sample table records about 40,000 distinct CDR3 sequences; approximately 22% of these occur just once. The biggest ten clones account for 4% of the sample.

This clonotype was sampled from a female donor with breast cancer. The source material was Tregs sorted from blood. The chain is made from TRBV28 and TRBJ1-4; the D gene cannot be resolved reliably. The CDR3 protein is CASLRRGFEKLFF. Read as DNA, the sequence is TGTGCCAGCTTGAGACGCGGATTTGAAAAACTGTTTTTT.